A selection of T cell receptor beta chains follows, all from one sample in a study of blood T cell repertoires in COVID-19. TCRdb's table, derived via immunoSEQ multiplex PCR, lists solely in-frame clones and lacks some. The sample lists tens of thousands of clones, around 90% seen once, with roughly 3.1% in the top ten. Sequencing used peripheral blood. The source of these receptors is a woman aged 45 to 65 with active or convalescent COVID-19. CDR3s include the opening cysteine and the closing phenylalanine or tryptophan. D genes are given only for firm matches. Only some rows state a clone size, as once, few, many or a class for expanded clones.

V	D	size	J	DNA	CDR3
TRBV7-6	TRBD2	NA	TRBJ2-7	TGTGCCAGCAGCGTTAGCGGGGGGGCCTCTAATGAGCAGTACTTC	CASSVSGGASNEQYF
TRBV5-4	TRBD2	NA	TRBJ2-2	TGTGCCAGCAGCTTGGAAAACGGGGGACTAGTAATTTCCGGGGAGCTGTTTTTT	CASSLENGGLVISGELFF
TRBV9	NA	NA	TRBJ1-2	TGTGCCAGCAGCGTAGACAGGGCTCTCTATGGCTACACCTTC	CASSVDRALYGYTF
TRBV4-1	NA	NA	TRBJ1-4	TGCGCCAGCAGCCAAGATCTGGGGCGGACAACTAATGAAAAACTGTTTTTT	CASSQDLGRTTNEKLFF
TRBV25-1	NA	once	TRBJ2-1	TGTGCCAGCTCGAGTCCCCAAAATCGAGAGCAGTTCTTC	CASSSPQNREQFF
TRBV5-6	TRBD1	NA	TRBJ2-2	TGTGCCAGCAGCAGACAGGGGTCCGGGGAGCTGTTTTTT	CASSRQGSGELFF
TRBV25-1	NA	NA	TRBJ2-1	TGTGCCAGCAGTCCACTAGATGAGCAGTTCTTC	CASSPLDEQFF
TRBV5-6	TRBD1	NA	TRBJ1-1	TGTGCCAGCAGCTTCTGGACAGGGGGAAGAACTGAAGCTTTCTTT	CASSFWTGGRTEAFF
TRBV7-9	NA	once	TRBJ2-6	TGTGCAAGCGGTTGGAGAGGGGCCAACGTCCTGACTTTC	CASGWRGANVLTF
TRBV30	NA	NA	TRBJ1-1	TGTGCCTGGAGTGGTGGGGGCCTGAACACTGAAGCTTTCTTT	CAWSGGGLNTEAFF
TRBV6-5	TRBD2	once	TRBJ2-7	TGTGCCAGCACCCGAAGCGGGGGGGCGTACGAGCAGTACTTC	CASTRSGGAYEQYF
TRBV6-5	TRBD1	NA	TRBJ2-3	TGTGCCAGCAGGGTAGGACAGGGGTACACAGATACGCAGTATTTT	CASRVGQGYTDTQYF
TRBV5-4	TRBD2	NA	TRBJ2-3	TGTGCCAGCAGCTTGGACGGCGGGGGGATGGATACGCAGTATTTT	CASSLDGGGMDTQYF
TRBV5-1	TRBD1	NA	TRBJ1-2	TGCGCCACCGGACAGGGTGTAGCTAACTATGGCTACACCTTC	CATGQGVANYGYTF
TRBV15	NA	once	TRBJ2-7	TGTGCCACCAGCAGAGATCAGTCTTCCACCTACGAGCAGTACTTC	CATSRDQSSTYEQYF
TRBV19	TRBD1	NA	TRBJ1-2	TGTGCCAGTAAGGGGGCGGCCCGCAGAAACTATGGCTACACCTTC	CASKGAARRNYGYTF
TRBV5-5	NA	few	TRBJ1-2	TGTGCCAGCAACCCCCAGGGGATCTATGGCTACACCTTC	CASNPQGIYGYTF
TRBV30	NA	NA	TRBJ2-5	TGTGCCTGGAGTGTCGGGGGGCAGGTGGAGACCCAGTACTTC	CAWSVGGQVETQYF
TRBV5-4	TRBD1	once	TRBJ1-2	TGTGCCAGCAGCTTCCCAGGGGGCGACTATGGCTACACCTTC	CASSFPGGDYGYTF
TRBV5-1	TRBD1	NA	TRBJ1-6	TGCGCCAGCAGCTTGAAGTTAAAAGACAGGGGGCGCCAGGATAATTCACCCCTCCACTTT	CASSLKLKDRGRQDNSPLHF
TRBV4-3	TRBD1	few	TRBJ1-6	TGCGCCAGCAGCCTACAGGGGGGTAATTCACCCCTCCACTTT	CASSLQGGNSPLHF
TRBV4-3	TRBD1	once	TRBJ2-2	TGCGCCAGCAGTTCCGGGACAGAGAACACCGGGGAGCTGTTTTTT	CASSSGTENTGELFF
TRBV7-6	TRBD1	NA	TRBJ2-7	TGTGCCAGCAGCTTAGGGACAGGGGTGACCTACGAGCAGTACTTC	CASSLGTGVTYEQYF
TRBV9	NA	NA	TRBJ1-1	TGTGCCAGCAGCGTAGGGGCAGCGAACACTGAAGCTTTCTTT	CASSVGAANTEAFF
TRBV9	NA	NA	TRBJ1-4	TGTGCCAGCAGTGCAGGGAGGGGTGAAAAACTGTTTTTT	CASSAGRGEKLFF
TRBV4-1	TRBD2	NA	TRBJ2-1	TGCGCCAGCAGCTCCGGACTAGCGGGGGGATATGAGCAGTTCTTC	CASSSGLAGGYEQFF
TRBV19	NA	NA	TRBJ2-1	TGTGCCAGTAGTAACCCCAGCTCCTACAATGAGCAGTTCTTC	CASSNPSSYNEQFF
TRBV9	NA	NA	TRBJ2-3	TGTGCCAGCAGCGTTTACGACACAGGGTCCCCGCAGGATACGCAGTATTTT	CASSVYDTGSPQDTQYF
TRBV21-1	NA	NA	TRBJ1-1	TGTGCCAGCAGCGTGGGGGCGGCTTTCTTT	CASSVGAAFF
TRBV5-1	TRBD1	NA	TRBJ1-2	TGCGCCAGCAGGGTCACCCCTGGGACAGGGACTAACTATGGCTACACCTTC	CASRVTPGTGTNYGYTF
TRBV7-2	NA	NA	TRBJ1-2	TGTGCCAGCAGTTTACGATTGGGCGGCTACACCTTC	CASSLRLGGYTF
TRBV6-2/TRBV6-3	TRBD1	NA	TRBJ2-2	TGTGCCAGCAGTTACTCGAAGGGACAGGGGGTTACCCTTACCGGGGAGCTGTTTTTT	CASSYSKGQGVTLTGELFF
TRBV6-2/TRBV6-3	NA	NA	TRBJ1-1	TGTGCCAGCAGCCCATCAGTAGAAGCTTTCTTT	CASSPSVEAFF
TRBV28	NA	few	TRBJ2-1	TGTGCCAGCGGTATGAGCGCGGGGCATTCCAATGAGCAGTTCTTC	CASGMSAGHSNEQFF
TRBV6-5	NA	NA	TRBJ2-1	TGTGCCAGCAGTTACGGACAGATTTCCTACAATGAGCAGTTCTTC	CASSYGQISYNEQFF